This T cell receptor beta chain is from a study of T-cell reconstitution after alpha-beta-depleted transplantation in children (dated by TCRdb to about 2016). Regarding the research as a whole: T-cell immune reconstitution after TCRalphabeta/CD19-depleted allogeneic hematopoietic cell transplantation in children was quantitatively tracked in the study by means of TCR repertoire profiling.

V is shortened by 4 bases, J by 7 bases, and the region joining them spans 23 bases. From its cysteine to its phenylalanine, the CDR3 spans 16 amino acids. The DNA shown is the 48-base CDR3, in frame from base 1. CDR1 LGHNA and CDR2 YSLEER were looked up in the germline V gene. This clonotype showed up just a few times. The target of this receptor is not known. Base qualities are not at hand, and no much larger clone is one base apart. The method was PCR. The data were produced on an Illumina HiSeq 2500. To normalize quantification of the TCRbeta repertoire, the TCR libraries were built with molecular barcoding that relied on unique molecular identifiers. The raw public reads went through TCRdb reprocessing: fastp at Q25, MiXCR clone calling, in-frame beta chains kept. CDR3 protein sequences are deduplicated, and each keeps its most common genes and DNA. For this sample there are around 600,000 distinct CDR3 sequences; approximately 10% appear just once. Together, the top ten hold roughly 4% of the sample.

The sequence was collected from a human donor who donated a stem cell graft to a child with acute myeloid leukemia. Material: PBMCs from the stem cell graft donor, obtained from the stem cell graft. The chain is encoded by TRBV4-3 joined to TRBJ2-7; a weak D assignment points to TRBD2 (5 bases agree). Here is the DNA: TGCGCCAGCAGCCCAAGCCTAGCCAACGGGGTGGGAGAGCAGTACTTC. It specifies CASSPSLANGVGEQYF.